This T cell receptor beta chain is drawn from a study of blood T cells in healthy people across ages. Overall study findings and caveats: Lack of knowledge of donor CMV status possibly confounded expanded clonotype changes. Long-lived donors exceeded aged donors in naive CD4+ cells and diversity.

A second roughly 7 to 11 cycle PCR used barcoded and J-beta primers. No fewer than 2.5 million CDR3-containing paired-end reads came from each sample. MiXCR, applied by TCRdb to the 5' RACE reads, yields one record per CDR3 protein. The table lists just over 1 million distinct CDR3 sequences, more than 35% of them singletons, with approximately 20% in the top ten. With regard to this clonotype: Its antigen is as yet unknown.

This CDR3 is 15 amino acids long. Trimming took 1 base from V and 2 from J; bases not matched to a gene: 6. Per germline, CDR1 DFQATT and CDR2 SNEGSKA (reference sequence). This sequence joins TRBV20-1 and TRBJ2-7, with TRBD2 identical over 9 bases. The sequencing sample was made of blood. The TCR sequence derives from a woman aged 60-75 years in good health. The CDR3 nucleotides read TGCAGTGCTAGAGTTCCTAGCGGGATGCCCTACGAGCAGTACTTC. Its translation: CSARVPSGMPYEQYF.